Listed below are T cell receptor beta chains from one sample, sequenced in a study of blood T cell repertoires in COVID-19. The method was immunoSEQ multiplex PCR; TCRdb's version includes in-frame clones alone and lacks a portion of them. The sample contains 110,000 to 150,000 clones, 88% of which appear only once. The specimen was peripheral blood. All receptors derive from a man in his fifties with active or convalescent COVID-19. Both conserved end residues are part of each CDR3. The D gene is left open where the match is weak. Clone size is stated in some rows and not others, as once, few, many or a class when expanded.

clone_size j_call v_call d_call cdr3_length cdr3_nt cdr3_aa
. TRBJ1-5 TRBV11-2 . 13 TGTGCCAGCAGCCCCGAAATCAGTCAGCCCCAGCATTTT CASSPEISQPQHF
. TRBJ1-5 TRBV19 . 15 TGTGCCAGTAGTAGAGAGGGACATTCGGCTCAGCCCCAGCATTTT CASSREGHSAQPQHF
. TRBJ2-7 TRBV18 . 13 TGTGCCAGCTCATATAAGCAGGCCTACGAGCAGTACTTC CASSYKQAYEQYF
once TRBJ1-3 TRBV4-3 . 15 TGCGCCAGCAGCCAAGGGGAGGGTTCTGGAAACACCATATATTTT CASSQGEGSGNTIYF
. TRBJ2-1 TRBV28 . 16 TGTGCCAGCAGTAGATTCAGCGGTAGCTCCTACAATGAGCAGTTCTTC CASSRFSGSSYNEQFF
. TRBJ2-1 TRBV29-1 . 14 TGCAGCGTTGAAGACAGGGAAGTTTCGGATGAGCAGTTCTTC CSVEDREVSDEQFF
. TRBJ2-7 TRBV24-1 . 16 TGTGCCACCAGTGATAGCGGACGGTTCAAGACCTACGAGCAGTACTTC CATSDSGRFKTYEQYF
. TRBJ1-2 TRBV18 . 14 TGTGCCAGCTCACCACCAATAGCTAACTATGGCTACACCTTC CASSPPIANYGYTF
. TRBJ2-1 TRBV24-1 TRBD1 15 TGTGCCACGAGAGACTCGGGACAGGGGATCAGGGGACAGTTCTTC CATRDSGQGIRGQFF
few TRBJ2-7 TRBV7-6 . 13 TGTGCCAGCAGCTTAGGTCCACTATGGGAGCAGTACTTC CASSLGPLWEQYF
few TRBJ1-5 TRBV9 TRBD1 13 TGTGCCAGCAGCGGACAGGGCGGTCAGCCCCAGCATTTT CASSGQGGQPQHF
. TRBJ2-4 TRBV6-5 TRBD1 15 TGTGCCAGCACTGGGACAGAACTAGCCAAAAACATTCAGTACTTC CASTGTELAKNIQYF
. TRBJ1-3 TRBV29-1 TRBD1 14 TGCAGCGTTGCCCGGGACAGTCCTGGAAACACCATATATTTT CSVARDSPGNTIYF
. TRBJ2-7 TRBV6-5 . 14 TGTGCCACCCAAGGAGGCGGCCCTCCCTACGAGCAGTACTTC CATQGGGPPYEQYF
. TRBJ2-7 TRBV28 TRBD1 15 TGTGCCAGCATACCAGACAGGGGGCTTTCGAACGAGCAGTACTTC CASIPDRGLSNEQYF
. TRBJ2-7 TRBV7-8 . 14 TGTGCCAGCACCGTGAGAGGAGCTCCGGGCGAGCAGTACTTC CASTVRGAPGEQYF
. TRBJ2-1 TRBV14 TRBD1 16 TGTGCCAGCAGCCAAGGAGGCCAGGGGGCTTTCGATGAGCAGTTCTTC CASSQGGQGAFDEQFF
. TRBJ2-5 TRBV6-5 . 14 TGTGCCAGCACCCTAAGAGGGGGACGGGAGACCCAGTACTTC CASTLRGGRETQYF
. TRBJ2-1 TRBV2 . 15 TGTGCCAGCAGTGTGAAGAGAAGCTCCTACAATGAGCAGTTCTTC CASSVKRSSYNEQFF
. TRBJ2-1 TRBV7-2 . 15 TGTGCCAGCAGCTCTCCGTCGGGCTCCTACAATGAGCAGTTCTTC CASSSPSGSYNEQFF
few TRBJ1-1 TRBV28 . 13 TGTGCCAGCAGTTTCTTCGGGAACACTGAAGCTTTCTTT CASSFFGNTEAFF
few TRBJ1-4 TRBV5-6 . 15 TGTGCCAGCAGCTCCAACAGATTACCTAATGAAAAACTGTTTTTT CASSSNRLPNEKLFF
. TRBJ2-5 TRBV19 TRBD1 15 TGTGCCAGTAGTAGCCTCCGGGACAGGGTGGAGACCCAGTACTTC CASSSLRDRVETQYF
. TRBJ2-5 TRBV6-5 TRBD1 13 TGTGCCAGCATAAACAGGGGTTTAGAGACCCAGTACTTC CASINRGLETQYF
few TRBJ2-7 TRBV15 . 15 TGTGCCACCAGCAGAGATCTAACAGAGTCCTACGAGCAGTACTTC CATSRDLTESYEQYF
. TRBJ1-6 TRBV4-3 . 14 TGCGCCAGCAGCCAGAAGGTACAGGGATCACCCCTCCACTTT CASSQKVQGSPLHF
. TRBJ2-7 TRBV18 . 13 TGTGCCAGCTCACCAACTACTACCTACGAGCAGTACTTC CASSPTTTYEQYF
. TRBJ2-3 TRBV29-1 TRBD1 14 TGCAGCGTGGCCCGGGACAGTAGCACAGATACGCAGTATTTT CSVARDSSTDTQYF
. TRBJ2-5 TRBV28 TRBD2 15 TGTGCCAGCAGCCCGGGACTAGAGGGGGGGGAGACCCAGTACTTC CASSPGLEGGETQYF
. TRBJ2-1 TRBV10-2 TRBD2 16 TGCGCCAGCAGCGATCCCGGGACTAGCGGGAGGGGTGAGCAGTTCTTC CASSDPGTSGRGEQFF
. TRBJ2-6 TRBV2 . 16 TGTGCCAGCACCCTACAGGGTTCTACTGGGGCCAACGTCCTGACTTTC CASTLQGSTGANVLTF
. TRBJ1-2 TRBV29-1 TRBD1 12 TGCAGCGTCCTGGGACAGAACTATGGCTACACCTTC CSVLGQNYGYTF
. TRBJ1-1 TRBV18 TRBD1 16 TGTGCCAGCTCGCCGGGACAGGGATCGAAGAACACTGAAGCTTTCTTT CASSPGQGSKNTEAFF
. TRBJ2-7 TRBV21-1 . 15 TGTGCCAGCAGAAAAGAACGGGCAGGGGACTACGAGCAGTACTTC CASRKERAGDYEQYF
. TRBJ2-1 TRBV5-4 . 15 TGTGCCAGCAGCTTGGTGGGACTTGGGAACAATGAGCAGTTCTTC CASSLVGLGNNEQFF
. TRBJ1-6 TRBV28 . 12 TGTGCCAGCAGCCTGGAGGGGTCACCCCTCCACTTT CASSLEGSPLHF
. TRBJ2-3 TRBV28 . 14 TGTGCCAGCAGCGAGGGGGGGGAGAGAGATACGCAGTATTTT CASSEGGERDTQYF
. TRBJ2-7 TRBV19 . 15 TGTGCCAGTAGTATAGATCAGCTCGGGAGTTTTGAGCAGTACTTC CASSIDQLGSFEQYF
. TRBJ2-3 TRBV24-1 TRBD1 16 TGTGCCACCATCCTCAACCGGGACAGGCTGCCAGATACGCAGTATTTT CATILNRDRLPDTQYF
. TRBJ1-6 TRBV28 . 15 TGTGCCAGCAGTTTTGGGCAGGTGACGCTGAAGCCCCTCCACTTT CASSFGQVTLKPLHF
. TRBJ1-1 TRBV28 . 14 TGTGCCAGCAGTCCGGGAGGCATGAACACTGAAGCTTTCTTT CASSPGGMNTEAFF
. TRBJ2-4 TRBV4-1 . 17 TGCGCCAGCACGCCTGTAGGGGTCGGGTGGGCCAAAAACATTCAGTACTTC CASTPVGVGWAKNIQYF
. TRBJ2-2 TRBV15 . 15 TGTGCCACCAGCAGAACCGGGACTCACACCGGGGAGCTGTTTTTT CATSRTGTHTGELFF
. TRBJ2-2 TRBV28 . 15 TGTGCCAGCAGGCTCGGCAGGGGGAACACCGGGGAGCTGTTTTTT CASRLGRGNTGELFF
once TRBJ2-2 TRBV24-1 TRBD2 15 TGTGCCGTATCAACTAGCGGGAGGGACACCGGGGAGCTGTTTTTT CAVSTSGRDTGELFF
. TRBJ2-4 TRBV19 . 16 TGTGCCAGTAGTATATTTCAGGGTGGAGCCAAAAACATTCAGTACTTC CASSIFQGGAKNIQYF
. TRBJ2-3 TRBV5-1 TRBD2 16 TGCGCCAGCAGCTTGGGACTAGCGGGAGACACAGATACGCAGTATTTT CASSLGLAGDTDTQYF
. TRBJ1-2 TRBV27 TRBD1 13 TGTGCCAGCAGAGGGGCAGGGGGCTATGGCTACACCTTC CASRGAGGYGYTF
. TRBJ2-2 TRBV9 TRBD1 17 TGTGCCAGCAGCGCCCGGACAGGGGGCGTTGGGGGCGGGGAGCTGTTTTTT CASSARTGGVGGGELFF
. TRBJ1-6 TRBV28 TRBD1 17 TGTGCCAGCAGTCCCCGGACAGGAAGCTCCTATAATTCACCCCTCCACTTT CASSPRTGSSYNSPLHF
. TRBJ2-7 TRBV7-9 . 12 TGTGCCAGCAGCCTGGACTTCGACGAGCAGTACTTC CASSLDFDEQYF
once TRBJ2-3 TRBV9 TRBD2 15 TGTGCCAGCAGCGCCGGGGGAGCGGGAGCAGATACGCAGTATTTT CASSAGGAGADTQYF
once TRBJ1-3 TRBV19 . 14 TGTGCCAGTAGTAGCGGGACGTCAGGAAACACCATATATTTT CASSSGTSGNTIYF
. TRBJ2-1 TRBV27 . 14 TGTGCCAGCAGTTTAAACCGGGAACGGAGTGAGCAGTTCTTC CASSLNRERSEQFF
. TRBJ2-5 TRBV7-9 TRBD2 14 TGTGCCAGCAGCTTAGAGGGAGGGAGAGAGACCCAGTACTTC CASSLEGGRETQYF